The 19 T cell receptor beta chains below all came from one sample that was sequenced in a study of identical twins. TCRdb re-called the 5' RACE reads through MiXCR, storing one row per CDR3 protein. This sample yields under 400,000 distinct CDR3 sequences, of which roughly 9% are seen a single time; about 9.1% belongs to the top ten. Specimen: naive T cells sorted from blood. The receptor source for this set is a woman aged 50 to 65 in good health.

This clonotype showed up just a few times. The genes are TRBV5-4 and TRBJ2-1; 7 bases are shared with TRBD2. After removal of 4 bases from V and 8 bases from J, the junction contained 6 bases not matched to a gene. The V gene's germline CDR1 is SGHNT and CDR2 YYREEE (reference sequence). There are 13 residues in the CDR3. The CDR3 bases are TGTGCCAGCAGCGGCGGGAGTCTGGATGAGCAGTTCTTC. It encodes CASSGGSLDEQFF.

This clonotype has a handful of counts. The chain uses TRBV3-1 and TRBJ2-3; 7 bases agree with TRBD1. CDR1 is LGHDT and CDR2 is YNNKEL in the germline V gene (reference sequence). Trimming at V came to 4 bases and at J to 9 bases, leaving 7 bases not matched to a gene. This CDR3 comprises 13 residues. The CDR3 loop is CASSLGQERTQYF. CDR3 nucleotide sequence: TGTGCCAGCAGCCTAGGACAGGAGAGAACGCAGTATTTT.

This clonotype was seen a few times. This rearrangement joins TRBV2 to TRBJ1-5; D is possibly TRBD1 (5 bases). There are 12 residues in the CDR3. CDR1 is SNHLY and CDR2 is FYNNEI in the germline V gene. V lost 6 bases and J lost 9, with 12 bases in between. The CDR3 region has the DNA TGTGCCAGCAGGGAGGCAGGGCGGCCCCAGCATTTT. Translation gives CASREAGRPQHF.

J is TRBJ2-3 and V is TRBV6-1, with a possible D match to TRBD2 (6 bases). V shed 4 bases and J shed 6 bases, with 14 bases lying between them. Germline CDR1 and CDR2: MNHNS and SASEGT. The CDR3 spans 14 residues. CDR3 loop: CASSAGGGPDTQYF. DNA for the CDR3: TGTGCCAGCAGTGCAGGAGGAGGGCCGGATACGCAGTATTTT.

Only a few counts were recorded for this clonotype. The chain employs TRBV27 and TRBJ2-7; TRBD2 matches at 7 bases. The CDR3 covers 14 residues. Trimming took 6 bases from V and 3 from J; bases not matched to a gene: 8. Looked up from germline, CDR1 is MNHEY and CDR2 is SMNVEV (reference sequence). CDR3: CASSPLSSGYEQYF. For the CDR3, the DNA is TGTGCCAGCAGCCCCCTGTCTAGCGGCTACGAGCAGTACTTC.

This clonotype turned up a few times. The CDR3, as DNA: TGTGCCAGCAGCCCACTGAGGGCGGGAGTTTATGAGCAGTTCTTC. The encoded protein is CASSPLRAGVYEQFF. The rearrangement links TRBV11-3 to TRBJ2-1; 7 bases line up with TRBD2. The CDR3 loop spans 15 amino acids. Trimming removed 5 bases from V and 8 bases from J; junction bases left unmatched: 12. The germline V gene has CDR1 SGHNT and CDR2 YENEEA. Supplemented by reference TRBV11-3 and TRBJ2-1, the full variable domain reads EAGVVQSPRYKIIEKKQPVAFWCNPISGHNTLYWYLQNLGQGPELLIRYENEEAVDDSQLPKDRFSAERLKGVDSTLKIQPAELGDSAVYLCASSPLRAGVYEQFFGPGTRLTVL.

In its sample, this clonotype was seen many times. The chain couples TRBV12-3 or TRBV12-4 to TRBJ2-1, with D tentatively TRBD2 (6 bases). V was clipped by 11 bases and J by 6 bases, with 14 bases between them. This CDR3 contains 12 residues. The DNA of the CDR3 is TGTGCCTCCAAAAGCGGGCGCAATGAGCAGTTCTTC. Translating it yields CASKSGRNEQFF.

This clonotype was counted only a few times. CDR3 sequence: CASSLAAWNSPLHF. DNA for the CDR3: TGTGCCAGCAGTTTAGCCGCGTGGAATTCACCCCTCCACTTT. This chain connects TRBV12-3 or TRBV12-4 to TRBJ1-6; D is uncertain. The CDR3 covers 14 residues. V lost 0 bases, J lost 7 bases, and 7 bases lay in between.

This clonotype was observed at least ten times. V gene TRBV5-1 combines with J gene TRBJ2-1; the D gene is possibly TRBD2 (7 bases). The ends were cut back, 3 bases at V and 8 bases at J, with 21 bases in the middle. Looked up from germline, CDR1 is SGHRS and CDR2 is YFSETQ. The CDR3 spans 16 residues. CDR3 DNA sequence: TGCGCCAGCAGCTCCCTCGGGGGGCGCCGGGTGGATGAGCAGTTCTTC. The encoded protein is CASSSLGGRRVDEQFF.

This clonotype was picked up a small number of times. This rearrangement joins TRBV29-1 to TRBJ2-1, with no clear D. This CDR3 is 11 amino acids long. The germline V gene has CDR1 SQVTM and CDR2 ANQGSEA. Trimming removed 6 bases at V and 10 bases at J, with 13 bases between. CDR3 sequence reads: CSVSPLGEQFF. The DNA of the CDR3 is TGCAGCGTATCCCCCCTTGGGGAGCAGTTCTTC.

For the CDR3, the DNA is TGTGCCAGCAGCCCCGACAACGCCTACGAGCAGTACTTC. This codes for CASSPDNAYEQYF. The rearrangement joins TRBV7-2 to TRBJ2-7; D not certain. Trimming took 5 bases from V and 2 from J, leaving 10 bases between them. CDR1 is SGHTA, CDR2 FQGNSA, per germline. This CDR3 is 13 amino acids long.

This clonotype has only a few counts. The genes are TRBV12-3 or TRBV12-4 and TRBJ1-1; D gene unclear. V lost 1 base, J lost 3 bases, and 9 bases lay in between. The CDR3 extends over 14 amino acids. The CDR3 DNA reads TGTGCCAGCAGTTTAGTTGCCAGAGACACTGAAGCTTTCTTT. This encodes CASSLVARDTEAFF.

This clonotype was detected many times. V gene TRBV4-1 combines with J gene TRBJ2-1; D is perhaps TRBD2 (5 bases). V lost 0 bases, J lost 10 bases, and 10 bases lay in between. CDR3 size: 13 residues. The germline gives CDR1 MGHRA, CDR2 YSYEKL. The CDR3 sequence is CASSQEIGGEQFF. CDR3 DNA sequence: TGCGCCAGCAGCCAAGAAATAGGAGGAGAGCAGTTCTTC.

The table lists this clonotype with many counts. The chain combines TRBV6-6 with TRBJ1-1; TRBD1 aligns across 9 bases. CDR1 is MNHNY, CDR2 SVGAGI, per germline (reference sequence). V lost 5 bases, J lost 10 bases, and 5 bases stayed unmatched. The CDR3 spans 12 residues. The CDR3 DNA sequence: TGTGCCAGCAGTCGCGGGGGACAGGGAGCTTTCTTT. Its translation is CASSRGGQGAFF.

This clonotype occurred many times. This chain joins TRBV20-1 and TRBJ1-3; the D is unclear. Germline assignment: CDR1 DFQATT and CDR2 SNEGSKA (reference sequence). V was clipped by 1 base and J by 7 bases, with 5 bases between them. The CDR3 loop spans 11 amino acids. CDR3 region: CSARGGNTIYF. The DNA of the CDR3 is TGCAGTGCTAGAGGTGGGAACACCATATATTTT.

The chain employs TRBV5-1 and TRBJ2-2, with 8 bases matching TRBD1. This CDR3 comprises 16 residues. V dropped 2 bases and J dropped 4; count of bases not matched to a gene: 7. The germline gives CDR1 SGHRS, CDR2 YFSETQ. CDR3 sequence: CASSFRTGGGTGELFF. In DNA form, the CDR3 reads TGCGCCAGCAGCTTCCGAACAGGGGGAGGCACCGGGGAGCTGTTTTTT.

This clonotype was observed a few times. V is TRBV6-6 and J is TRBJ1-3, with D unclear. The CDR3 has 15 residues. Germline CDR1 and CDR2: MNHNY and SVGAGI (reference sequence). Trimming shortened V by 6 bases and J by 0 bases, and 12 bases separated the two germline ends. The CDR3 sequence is CASRPDKYSGNTIYF. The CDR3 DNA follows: TGTGCCAGCAGACCCGACAAGTACTCTGGAAACACCATATATTTT.

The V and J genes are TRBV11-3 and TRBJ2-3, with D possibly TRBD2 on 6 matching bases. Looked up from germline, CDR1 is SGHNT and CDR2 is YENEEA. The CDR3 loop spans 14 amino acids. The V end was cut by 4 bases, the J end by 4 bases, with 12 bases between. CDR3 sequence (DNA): TGTGCCAGCAGCTCGCCCAGGGACTCAGATACGCAGTATTTT. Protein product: CASSSPRDSDTQYF.

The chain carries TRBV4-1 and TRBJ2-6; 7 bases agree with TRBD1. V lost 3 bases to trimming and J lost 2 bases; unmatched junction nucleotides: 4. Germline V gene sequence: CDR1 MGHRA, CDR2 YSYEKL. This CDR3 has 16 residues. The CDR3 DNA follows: TGCGCCAGCAGCCACTCGACAGGGACTGGGGCCAACGTCCTGACTTTC. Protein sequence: CASSHSTGTGANVLTF.